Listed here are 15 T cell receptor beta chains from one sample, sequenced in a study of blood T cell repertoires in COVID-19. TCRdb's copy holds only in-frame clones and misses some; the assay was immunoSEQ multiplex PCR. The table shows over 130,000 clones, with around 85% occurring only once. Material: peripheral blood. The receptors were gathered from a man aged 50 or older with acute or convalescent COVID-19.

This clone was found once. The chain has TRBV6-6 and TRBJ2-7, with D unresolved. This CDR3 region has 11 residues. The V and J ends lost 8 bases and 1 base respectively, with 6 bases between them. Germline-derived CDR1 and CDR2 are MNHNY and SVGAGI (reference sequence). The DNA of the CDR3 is TGTGCCAGCCCGACTTCCTACGAGCAGTACTTC. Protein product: CASPTSYEQYF.

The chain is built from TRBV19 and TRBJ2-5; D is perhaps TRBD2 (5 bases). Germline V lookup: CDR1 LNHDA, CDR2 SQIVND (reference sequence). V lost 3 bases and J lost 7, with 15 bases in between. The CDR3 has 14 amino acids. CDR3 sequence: CASSIGAREATQYF. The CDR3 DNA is TGTGCCAGTAGTATCGGAGCCCGGGAAGCGACCCAGTACTTC. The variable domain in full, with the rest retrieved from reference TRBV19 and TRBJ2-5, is DGGITQSPKYLFRKEGQNVTLSCEQNLNHDAMYWYRQDPGQGLRLIYYSQIVNDFQKGDIAEGYSVSREKKESFPLTVTSAQKNPTAFYLCASSIGAREATQYFGPGTRLLVL.

The CDR3 spells CASSRKLNQPQHF. The CDR3 bases are TGTGCCAGCAGCCGAAAACTCAATCAGCCCCAGCATTTT. The chain carries TRBV7-8 and TRBJ1-5; unclear D gene. Germline assignment: CDR1 SGHVS and CDR2 FQNEAQ. Trimming took 5 bases from V and 3 from J, leaving 8 bases between them. This CDR3 region has 13 residues.

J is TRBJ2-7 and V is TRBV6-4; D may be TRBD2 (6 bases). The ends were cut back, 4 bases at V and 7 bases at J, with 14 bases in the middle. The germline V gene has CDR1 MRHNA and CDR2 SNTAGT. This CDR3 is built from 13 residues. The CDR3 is CASSAGTPTEQYF. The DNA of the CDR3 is TGTGCCAGCAGTGCTGGGACTCCGACGGAGCAGTACTTC.

As DNA, the CDR3 is TGTGCCAGCAGCCCCCTAGGGGGATACGATGGCTACACCTTC. Translating it yields CASSPLGGYDGYTF. The chain joins TRBV14 to TRBJ1-2, with D possibly matching TRBD1 (6 bases). The length of the CDR3 is 14 residues. Per the germline V gene, CDR1 is SGHDN and CDR2 is FVKESK. Trimming removed 4 bases from V and 6 bases from J, with 15 bases in between.

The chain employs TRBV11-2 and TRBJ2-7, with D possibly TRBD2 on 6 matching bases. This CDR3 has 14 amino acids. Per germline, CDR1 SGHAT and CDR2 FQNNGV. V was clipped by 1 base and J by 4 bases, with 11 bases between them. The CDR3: CASSLGRGAYEQYF. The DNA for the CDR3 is TGTGCCAGCAGCTTAGGGCGCGGGGCGTACGAGCAGTACTTC.

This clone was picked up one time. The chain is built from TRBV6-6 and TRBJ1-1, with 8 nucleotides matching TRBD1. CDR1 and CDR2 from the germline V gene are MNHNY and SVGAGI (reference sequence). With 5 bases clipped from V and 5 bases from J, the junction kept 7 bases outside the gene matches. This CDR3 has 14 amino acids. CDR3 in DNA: TGTGCCAGCAGTCCCGGGACAGGTCATACTGAAGCTTTCTTT. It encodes CASSPGTGHTEAFF.

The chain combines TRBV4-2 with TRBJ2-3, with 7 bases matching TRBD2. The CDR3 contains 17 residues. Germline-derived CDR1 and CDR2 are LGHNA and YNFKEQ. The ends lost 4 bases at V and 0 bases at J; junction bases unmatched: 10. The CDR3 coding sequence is TGTGCCAGCAGCCTAACCCCTCTAGCGGCTAGCACAGATACGCAGTATTTT. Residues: CASSLTPLAASTDTQYF.

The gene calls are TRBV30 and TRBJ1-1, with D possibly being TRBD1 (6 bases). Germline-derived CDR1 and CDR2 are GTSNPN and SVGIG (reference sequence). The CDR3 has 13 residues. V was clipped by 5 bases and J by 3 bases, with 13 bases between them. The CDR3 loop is CAWGRGGDTEAFF. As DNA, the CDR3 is TGTGCCTGGGGCAGGGGTGGGGACACTGAAGCTTTCTTT.

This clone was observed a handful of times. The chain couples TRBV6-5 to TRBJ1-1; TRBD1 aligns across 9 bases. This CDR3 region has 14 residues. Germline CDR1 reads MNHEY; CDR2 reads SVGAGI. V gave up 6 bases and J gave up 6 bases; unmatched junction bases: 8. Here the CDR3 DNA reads TGTGCCAGCAGCCGGACAGGGGAAAGGTCTGAAGCTTTCTTT. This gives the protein CASSRTGERSEAFF.

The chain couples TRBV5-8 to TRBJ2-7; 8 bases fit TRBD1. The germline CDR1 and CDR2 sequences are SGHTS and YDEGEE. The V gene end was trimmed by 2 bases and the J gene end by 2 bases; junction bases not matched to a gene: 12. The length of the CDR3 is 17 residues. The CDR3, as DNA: TGTGCCAGCAGCTTAGGGACAGGTGCCAGAAGTGCCTACGAGCAGTACTTC. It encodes CASSLGTGARSAYEQYF.

CDR3 protein: CASSDQGASTEAFF. The DNA for the CDR3 is TGCGCCAGCAGCGACCAGGGGGCCTCCACTGAAGCTTTCTTT. The gene calls are TRBV5-1 and TRBJ1-1, with 8 bases that match TRBD1. Germline loops: CDR1 SGHRS, CDR2 YFSETQ. The J segment lost 4 bases and the V segment lost 4 bases, leaving 6 bases of the junction unmatched. CDR3 length: 14 residues. The full variable domain, in which reference TRBV5-1 and TRBJ1-1 provide the parts outside the CDR3, is KAGVTQTPRYLIKTRGQQVTLSCSPISGHRSVSWYQQTPGQGLQFLFEYFSETQRNKGNFPGRFSGRQFSNSRSEMNVSTLELGDSALYLCASSDQGASTEAFFGQGTRLTVV.

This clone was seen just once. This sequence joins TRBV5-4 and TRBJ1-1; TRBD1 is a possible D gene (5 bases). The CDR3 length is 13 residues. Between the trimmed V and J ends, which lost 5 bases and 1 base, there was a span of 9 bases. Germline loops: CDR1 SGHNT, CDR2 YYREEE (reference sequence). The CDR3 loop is CASRPTGNTEAFF. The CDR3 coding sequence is TGTGCCAGCAGACCTACAGGGAACACTGAAGCTTTCTTT.

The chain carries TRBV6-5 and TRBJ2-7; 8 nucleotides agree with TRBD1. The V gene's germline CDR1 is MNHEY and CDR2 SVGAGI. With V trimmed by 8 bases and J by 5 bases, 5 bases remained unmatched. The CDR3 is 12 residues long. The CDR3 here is CASGQGANEQYF. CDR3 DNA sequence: TGTGCCAGCGGGCAGGGGGCGAACGAGCAGTACTTC.

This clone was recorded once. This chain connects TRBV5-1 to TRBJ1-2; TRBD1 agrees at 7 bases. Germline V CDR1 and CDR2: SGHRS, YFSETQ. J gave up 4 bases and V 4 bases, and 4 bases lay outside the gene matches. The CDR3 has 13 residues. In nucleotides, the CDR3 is TGCGCCAGCAGCCCCGGACAGGCCTATGGCTACACCTTC. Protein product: CASSPGQAYGYTF.